This T cell receptor (beta chain) was sequenced for a study of human T cells and chemical hapten exposure. Across the whole study: Small volume differences among pooled libraries mainly caused per-sample TCR yield variation.

TCRdb recomputed calls from the RACE reads with MiXCR, one row per CDR3 protein. The sample lists some 110,000 distinct CDR3 sequences; roughly an eighth were seen once. This clonotype has only a few counts. Time point specified: pre-sensitization, week 0. Regarding treatment: therapeutic diphenylcyclopropenone sensitization with weekly scalp DPC. Every donor had alopecia and was 18 to 70 years old; all were suitable for DPC. Germline-derived CDR1 and CDR2 are MNHNY and SVGAGI (reference sequence). The ends lost 7 bases at V and 7 bases at J; junction bases unmatched: 9. This CDR3 has 15 residues. The input for sequencing was whole blood, taken in connection with sensitization to the hapten diphenylcyclopropenone (DPC). The V call is TRBV6-6, the J call TRBJ2-1; 11 positions agree with TRBD2. The receptor was isolated from a woman aged 50 to 60 with alopecia areata. Some clones in this sample may be carry-over from other donors' samples. Here the CDR3 DNA reads TGTGCCAGCATCCTTAGCGGGGGGGCTCAGAATGAGCAGTTCTTC. Its protein is CASILSGGAQNEQFF.